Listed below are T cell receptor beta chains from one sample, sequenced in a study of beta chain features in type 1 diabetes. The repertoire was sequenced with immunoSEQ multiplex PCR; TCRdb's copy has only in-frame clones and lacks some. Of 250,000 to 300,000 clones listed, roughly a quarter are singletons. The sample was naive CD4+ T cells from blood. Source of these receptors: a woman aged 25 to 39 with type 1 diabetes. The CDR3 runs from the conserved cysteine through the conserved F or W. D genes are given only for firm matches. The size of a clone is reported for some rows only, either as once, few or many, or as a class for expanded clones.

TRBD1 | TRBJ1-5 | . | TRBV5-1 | CASSQTGGNQPQHF | TGCGCCAGCAGCCAGACAGGGGGCAATCAGCCCCAGCATTTT
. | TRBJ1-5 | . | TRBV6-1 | CASSESGVMWPQHF | TGTGCCAGCAGTGAGTCAGGGGTTATGTGGCCCCAGCATTTT
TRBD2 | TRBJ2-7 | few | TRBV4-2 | CASSGGGPSYEQYF | TGTGCCAGCAGCGGGGGAGGGCCTTCCTACGAGCAGTACTTC
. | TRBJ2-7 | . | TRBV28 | CASKAGYEQYF | TGTGCCAGCAAAGCCGGCTACGAGCAGTACTTC
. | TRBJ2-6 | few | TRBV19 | CASSLLSSGANVLTF | TGTGCCAGTAGCCTCCTTTCCTCTGGGGCCAACGTCCTGACTTTC
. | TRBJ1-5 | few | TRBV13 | CASTPAARGQPQHF | TGTGCCAGCACCCCGGCGGCGCGAGGACAGCCCCAGCATTTT
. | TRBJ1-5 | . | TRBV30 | CAWSPRGEQPQHF | TGTGCCTGGAGTCCCAGGGGAGAACAGCCCCAGCATTTT
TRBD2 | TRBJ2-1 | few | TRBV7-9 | CASSSGTSGDLVQFF | TGTGCCAGCAGCTCAGGGACTAGCGGAGATCTAGTCCAGTTCTTC
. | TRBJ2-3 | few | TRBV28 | CASRSLRGLVVDTQYF | TGTGCCAGCAGGTCCCTTAGGGGTCTCGTTGTCGATACGCAGTATTTT
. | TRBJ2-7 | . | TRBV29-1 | CSVERTGQSSYEQYF | TGCAGCGTTGAACGAACAGGACAGAGCTCCTACGAGCAGTACTTC
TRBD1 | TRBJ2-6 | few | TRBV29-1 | CSVESGTGGSGANVLTF | TGCAGCGTGGAGTCCGGGACAGGGGGCTCTGGGGCCAACGTCCTGACTTTC
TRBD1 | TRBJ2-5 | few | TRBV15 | CATSRPDRGETQYF | TGTGCCACCAGCAGACCGGACAGGGGGGAGACCCAGTACTTC
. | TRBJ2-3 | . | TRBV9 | CASSVGAGTSLTDTQYF | TGTGCCAGCAGCGTAGGGGCCGGGACATCCCTCACAGATACGCAGTATTTT
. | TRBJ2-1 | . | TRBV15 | CATSSPGSSYNEQFF | TGTGCCACCAGCAGCCCTGGGAGCTCCTACAATGAGCAGTTCTTC
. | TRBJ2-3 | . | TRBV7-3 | CASSRWTDTDTQYF | TGTGCCAGCAGCCGATGGACTGATACAGATACGCAGTATTTT
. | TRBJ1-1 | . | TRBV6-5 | CASSWQGGMNTEAFF | TGTGCCAGCAGTTGGCAGGGAGGAATGAACACTGAAGCTTTCTTT
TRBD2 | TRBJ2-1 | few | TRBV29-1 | CSECLAGRGSEQFF | TGCAGCGAATGTCTAGCGGGAAGGGGGAGTGAGCAGTTCTTC
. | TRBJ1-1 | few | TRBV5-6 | CASSLRRRSEAFF | TGTGCCAGCAGCTTACGACGTCGGAGTGAAGCTTTCTTT
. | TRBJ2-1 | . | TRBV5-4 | CASRTGTPSGEQFF | TGTGCCAGCAGGACCGGGACTCCCTCCGGTGAGCAGTTCTTC
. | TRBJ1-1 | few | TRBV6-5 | CASFGVGTEAFF | TGTGCCAGCTTCGGGGTGGGCACTGAAGCTTTCTTT
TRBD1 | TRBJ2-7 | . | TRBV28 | CASSSSGTGGGEQYF | TGTGCCAGCAGTTCGTCCGGGACAGGGGGTGGCGAGCAGTACTTC
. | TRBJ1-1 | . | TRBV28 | CASSLVRAYTEAFF | TGTGCCAGCAGTTTAGTCAGGGCATACACTGAAGCTTTCTTT
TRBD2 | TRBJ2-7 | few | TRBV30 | CAWKPLAAYEQYF | TGTGCCTGGAAGCCCCTAGCGGCCTACGAGCAGTACTTC
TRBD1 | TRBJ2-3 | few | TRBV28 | CASNPGQNTDTQYF | TGTGCCAGCAATCCGGGACAGAACACAGATACGCAGTATTTT
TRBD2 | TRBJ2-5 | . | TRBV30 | CAWSGGSGRGGETQYF | TGTGCCTGGAGTGGGGGTAGCGGGAGAGGGGGAGAGACCCAGTACTTC
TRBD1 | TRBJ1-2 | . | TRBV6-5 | CASSYWPGQGDYGYTF | TGTGCCAGCAGTTATTGGCCCGGACAGGGTGACTATGGCTACACCTTC
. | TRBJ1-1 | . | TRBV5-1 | CASSLTSMNTEAFF | TGCGCCAGCAGCTTAACATCAATGAACACTGAAGCTTTCTTT
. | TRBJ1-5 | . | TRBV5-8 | CASSLNGLSNQPQHF | TGTGCCAGCAGCTTGAACGGACTTAGCAATCAGCCCCAGCATTTT
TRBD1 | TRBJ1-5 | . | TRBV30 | CAWSKTGINQPQHF | TGTGCCTGGAGCAAGACAGGGATAAATCAGCCCCAGCATTTT
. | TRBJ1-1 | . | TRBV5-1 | CASSPDRSVTEAFF | TGCGCCAGCAGCCCCGATCGGAGTGTGACTGAAGCTTTCTTT
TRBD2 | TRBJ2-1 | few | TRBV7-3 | CASSLLAGGEMNEQFF | TGTGCCAGCAGCCTCCTAGCGGGAGGAGAGATGAATGAGCAGTTCTTC
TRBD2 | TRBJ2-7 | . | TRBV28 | CASTRAGIGAGTSGGWGEQYF | TGTGCCAGCACCCGGGCAGGGATTGGTGCCGGGACTAGCGGCGGCTGGGGCGAGCAGTACTTC
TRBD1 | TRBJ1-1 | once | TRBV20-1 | CSPQGGTEAFF | TGCAGTCCTCAGGGGGGCACTGAAGCTTTCTTT